Presented here are 13 T cell receptor beta chains from one specimen sequenced in a study of cytomegalovirus exposure and HLA in healthy donors. Primers included in the PCR were 60 Vbeta and 13 Jbeta primers. The data were produced by immunoSEQ multiplex PCR, yet TCRdb's version contains in-frame clones alone and is incomplete. Of around 190,000 clones listed, about 88% were seen once; the top ten hold approximately 0.31%. Sequencing was performed on PBMCs. Receptor source: a woman between 25 and 40 years old in good health and CMV-seronegative.

As to this clone: In the same sample, other DNA sequences code for this CDR3. The gene calls are TRBV18 and TRBJ1-1; D ambiguous. The CDR3 spans 13 residues. Trimming shortened V by 5 bases and J by 1 base, and 8 bases separated the two germline ends. Looked up from germline, CDR1 is KGHSH and CDR2 is LQKENI. The CDR3 spells CASSGQANTEAFF. CDR3 sequence (DNA): TGTGCCAGCTCAGGGCAGGCGAACACTGAAGCTTTCTTT.

The J gene is TRBJ1-1, the V gene TRBV10-3; D possibly corresponds to TRBD1 (6 bases). V gave up 0 bases and J gave up 1 base, with 12 bases separating them. The V gene's germline CDR1 is ENHRY and CDR2 SYGVKD. This CDR3 comprises 16 residues. The CDR3 loop is CAISESRGKWNTEAFF. The CDR3 nucleotides read TGTGCCATCAGTGAGTCGAGGGGGAAATGGAACACTGAAGCTTTCTTT.

The genes are TRBV11-2 and TRBJ1-2, with D hard to call. The CDR3 sequence is 13 residues long. Germline values: CDR1 SGHAT, CDR2 FQNNGV. V was pared by 2 bases and J by 2 bases, with 6 bases between. CDR3 protein: CASSLTENYGYTF. In nucleotides, the CDR3 is TGTGCCAGCAGCTTAACAGAGAACTATGGCTACACCTTC.

This clone appeared a single time. The CDR3 sequence is CASSFRTHLLNTEAFF. The DNA of the CDR3 is TGTGCCAGCAGTTTTAGGACACATCTTTTAAACACTGAAGCTTTCTTT. The chain employs TRBV28 and TRBJ1-1; tentative D call: TRBD1 (5 bases). This CDR3 comprises 16 residues. Trimming removed 3 bases from V and 2 bases from J, with 16 bases in between. Per the germline V gene, CDR1 is MDHEN and CDR2 is SYDVKM.

The chain employs TRBV11-2 and TRBJ2-1, with 8 bases matching TRBD1. V shed 7 bases, J shed 3 bases, and the junction held 11 bases outside the gene matches. The germline V gene has CDR1 SGHAT and CDR2 FQNNGV. This CDR3 is built from 16 residues. The CDR3 DNA reads as TGTGCCAGCACCAAACTTCCGGGACAGGTCTACAATGAGCAGTTCTTC. This gives the protein CASTKLPGQVYNEQFF.

This rearrangement joins TRBV5-5 to TRBJ1-2; 9 positions match TRBD1. After removal of 3 bases from V and 7 bases from J, the junction contained 7 bases not matched to a gene. The CDR3 has 14 residues. Germline lookup yields CDR1 SGHKS and CDR2 YYEKEE (reference sequence). The CDR3 protein is CASSSSTGGSGYTF. The CDR3 nucleotides are TGTGCCAGCAGCTCCTCCACAGGGGGCTCTGGCTACACCTTC.

This rearrangement joins TRBV7-2 to TRBJ2-7; 7 nucleotides align to TRBD1. In germline, CDR1 is SGHTA, CDR2 FQGNSA. The CDR3 sequence is 14 residues long. The trim removed 4 bases at V and 4 bases at J, leaving 7 bases unmatched. The CDR3 region is CASSYRDRFYEQYF. CDR3 bases: TGTGCCAGCAGCTACCGGGACAGATTTTACGAGCAGTACTTC. The complete variable domain, with remaining parts taken from reference TRBV7-2 and TRBJ2-7, reads GAGVSQSPSNKVTEKGKDVELRCDPISGHTALYWYRQSLGQGLEFLIYFQGNSAPDKSGLPSDRFSAERTGGSVSTLTIQRTQQEDSAVYLCASSYRDRFYEQYFGPGTRLTVT.

V gene TRBV5-1 combines with J gene TRBJ2-1; D unclear. Trimming shortened V by 4 bases and J by 4 bases, and 3 bases separated the two germline ends. Germline assignment: CDR1 SGHRS and CDR2 YFSETQ. The CDR3 length is 11 residues. CDR3 protein: CASSLYNEQFF. The CDR3 nucleotides are TGCGCCAGCAGCCTATACAATGAGCAGTTCTTC.

The chain has TRBV23-1 and TRBJ1-2; 8 bases match TRBD1. TRBV23-1 is an ORF for which the function is uncertain. After removal of 0 bases from V and 5 bases from J, the junction contained 8 bases not matched to a gene. This CDR3 comprises 16 residues. The CDR3 bases are TGCGCCAGCAGTCAATCCCAGGGGGCCGGGGGGTATGGCTACACCTTC. It translates to CASSQSQGAGGYGYTF.

This chain uses TRBV6-1 with TRBJ2-7, with a weak D call TRBD2 (5 bases). This CDR3 is 15 amino acids long. The germline gives CDR1 MNHNS, CDR2 SASEGT. The V end lost 6 bases, the J end lost 0 bases, and 15 bases lay between the germline ends. The CDR3 spells CASRDWTVSSYEQYF. The CDR3 DNA reads TGTGCCAGCAGGGACTGGACCGTCAGCTCCTACGAGCAGTACTTC.

The chain uses TRBV9 and TRBJ2-7; no clear D. Germline CDR1 is SGDLS and CDR2 is YYNGEE. V lost 0 bases to trimming and J lost 8 bases, with 15 bases between them. The CDR3 covers 14 residues. CDR3 loop: CASSVGSAATQQYF. CDR3 sequence (DNA): TGTGCCAGCAGCGTAGGGTCCGCTGCTACGCAGCAGTACTTC. Full variable domain (outside the CDR3, taken from reference TRBV9 and TRBJ2-7): DSGVTQTPKHLITATGQRVTLRCSPRSGDLSVYWYQQSLDQGLQFLIQYYNGEERAKGNILERFSAQQFPDLHSELNLSSLELGDSALYFCASSVGSAATQQYFGPGTRLTVT.

The V gene is TRBV9, the J gene TRBJ2-1, with 15 positions matching TRBD2. Unmatched junction bases numbered 6, after V lost 0 bases and J lost 8 bases. This CDR3 is built from 17 residues. The germline gives CDR1 SGDLS, CDR2 YYNGEE. The CDR3 region has the DNA TGTGCCAGCAGCGTAGGGACTAGCGGGGGGGCGAGTGATGAGCAGTTCTTC. Its translation: CASSVGTSGGASDEQFF.

The chain is built from TRBV28 and TRBJ1-3, with D unresolved. The germline V and J ends were trimmed by 5 bases and 0 bases, with 11 bases remaining between them. CDR3 length: 15 residues. From germline, CDR1 is MDHEN and CDR2 SYDVKM. CDR3 sequence (DNA): TGTGCCAGCAGTCCCCCTGATAGCTCTGGAAACACCATATATTTT. It codes for CASSPPDSSGNTIYF.